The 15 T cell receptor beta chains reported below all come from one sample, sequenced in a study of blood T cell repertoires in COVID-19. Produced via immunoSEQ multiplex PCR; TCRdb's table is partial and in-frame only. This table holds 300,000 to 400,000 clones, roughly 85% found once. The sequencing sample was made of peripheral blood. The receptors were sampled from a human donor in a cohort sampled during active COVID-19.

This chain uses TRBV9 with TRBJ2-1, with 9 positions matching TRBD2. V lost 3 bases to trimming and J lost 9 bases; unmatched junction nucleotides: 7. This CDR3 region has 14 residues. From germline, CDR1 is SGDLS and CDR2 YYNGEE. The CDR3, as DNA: TGTGCCAGCAGCGCGGCGGGGGGGCACGGTGAGCAGTTCTTC. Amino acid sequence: CASSAAGGHGEQFF.

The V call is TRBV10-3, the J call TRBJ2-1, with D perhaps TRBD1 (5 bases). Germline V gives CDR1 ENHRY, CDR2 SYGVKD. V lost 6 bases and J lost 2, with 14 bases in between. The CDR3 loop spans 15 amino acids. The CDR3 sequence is CAIRPQALAYNEQFF. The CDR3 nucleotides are TGTGCCATCAGGCCACAGGCTTTGGCCTACAATGAGCAGTTCTTC.

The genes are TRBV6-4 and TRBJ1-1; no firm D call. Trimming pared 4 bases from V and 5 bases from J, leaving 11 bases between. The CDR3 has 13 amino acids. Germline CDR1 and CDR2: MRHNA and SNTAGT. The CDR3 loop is CASSVEGDTEAFF. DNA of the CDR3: TGTGCCAGCAGTGTGGAGGGAGATACTGAAGCTTTCTTT.

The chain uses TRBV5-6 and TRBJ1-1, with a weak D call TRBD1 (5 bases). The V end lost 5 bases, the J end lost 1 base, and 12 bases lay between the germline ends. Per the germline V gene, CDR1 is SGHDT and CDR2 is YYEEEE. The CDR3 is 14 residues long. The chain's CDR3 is CASRLMGRNTEAFF. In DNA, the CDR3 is TGTGCCAGCAGGTTGATGGGGCGGAACACTGAAGCTTTCTTT.

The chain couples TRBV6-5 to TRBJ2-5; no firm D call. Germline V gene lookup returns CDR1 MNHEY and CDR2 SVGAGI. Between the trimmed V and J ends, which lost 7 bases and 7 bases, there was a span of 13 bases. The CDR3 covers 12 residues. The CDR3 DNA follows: TGTGCCAGCACCTCGACTGGCGCGACCCAGTACTTC. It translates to CASTSTGATQYF.

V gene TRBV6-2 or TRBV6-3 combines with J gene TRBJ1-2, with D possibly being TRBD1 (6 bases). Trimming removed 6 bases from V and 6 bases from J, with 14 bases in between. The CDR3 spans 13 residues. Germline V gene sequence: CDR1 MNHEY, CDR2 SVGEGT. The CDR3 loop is CASSRQVGDGYTF. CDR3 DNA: TGTGCCAGCAGCCGACAGGTAGGGGATGGCTACACCTTC.

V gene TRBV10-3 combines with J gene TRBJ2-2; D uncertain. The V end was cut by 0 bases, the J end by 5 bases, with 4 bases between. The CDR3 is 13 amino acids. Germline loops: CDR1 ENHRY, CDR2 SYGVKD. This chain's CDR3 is CAISESLTGELFF. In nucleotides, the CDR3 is TGTGCCATCAGTGAGTCACTTACCGGGGAGCTGTTTTTT.

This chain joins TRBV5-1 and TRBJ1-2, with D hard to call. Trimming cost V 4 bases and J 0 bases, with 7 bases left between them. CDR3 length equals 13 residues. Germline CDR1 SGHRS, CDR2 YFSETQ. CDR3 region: CASSPTANYGYTF. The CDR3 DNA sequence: TGCGCCAGCAGCCCCACAGCTAACTATGGCTACACCTTC.

CDR3 in amino acids: CASSITGTYNSPLHF. The DNA of the CDR3 is TGTGCCAGTAGTATCACAGGGACATATAATTCACCCCTCCACTTT. This chain uses TRBV19 with TRBJ1-6; perhaps TRBD1 as D (6 bases). The CDR3 is 15 residues long. Germline assignment: CDR1 LNHDA and CDR2 SQIVND (reference sequence). V shed 3 bases and J shed 4 bases, with 10 bases lying between them.

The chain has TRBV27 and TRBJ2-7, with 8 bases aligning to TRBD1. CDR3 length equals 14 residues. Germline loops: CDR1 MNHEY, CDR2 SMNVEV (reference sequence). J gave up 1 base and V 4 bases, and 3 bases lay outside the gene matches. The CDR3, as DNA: TGTGCCAGCAGTTCACGGGACAGGTCCTACGAGCAGTACTTC. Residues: CASSSRDRSYEQYF.

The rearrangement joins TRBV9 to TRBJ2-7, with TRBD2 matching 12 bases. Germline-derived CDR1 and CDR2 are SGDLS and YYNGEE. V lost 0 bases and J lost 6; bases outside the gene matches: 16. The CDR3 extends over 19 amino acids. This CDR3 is CASSVGPLTRTSGAREQYF. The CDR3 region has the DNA TGTGCCAGCAGCGTAGGTCCATTAACCCGGACTAGCGGGGCTCGCGAGCAGTACTTC. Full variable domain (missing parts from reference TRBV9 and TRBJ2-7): DSGVTQTPKHLITATGQRVTLRCSPRSGDLSVYWYQQSLDQGLQFLIQYYNGEERAKGNILERFSAQQFPDLHSELNLSSLELGDSALYFCASSVGPLTRTSGAREQYFGPGTRLTVT.

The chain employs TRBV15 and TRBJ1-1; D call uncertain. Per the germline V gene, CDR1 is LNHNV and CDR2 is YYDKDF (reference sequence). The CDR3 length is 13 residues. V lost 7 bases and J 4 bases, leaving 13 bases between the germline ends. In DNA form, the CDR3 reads TGTGCCACCAAACAGCTGATGGGCACTGAAGCTTTCTTT. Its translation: CATKQLMGTEAFF.

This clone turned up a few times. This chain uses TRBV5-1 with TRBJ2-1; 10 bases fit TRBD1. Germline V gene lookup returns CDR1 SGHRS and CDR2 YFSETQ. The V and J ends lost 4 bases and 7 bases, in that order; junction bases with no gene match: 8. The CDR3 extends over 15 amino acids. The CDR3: CASSPDRGLINEQFF. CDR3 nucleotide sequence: TGCGCCAGCAGCCCTGACAGGGGGCTGATAAATGAGCAGTTCTTC.

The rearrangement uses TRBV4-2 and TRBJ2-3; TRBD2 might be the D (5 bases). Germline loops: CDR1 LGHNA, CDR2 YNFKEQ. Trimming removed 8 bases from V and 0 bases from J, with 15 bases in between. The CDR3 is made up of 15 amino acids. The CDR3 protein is CASRYTGSSTDTQYF. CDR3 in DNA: TGTGCCAGCCGTTACACGGGGTCTAGCACAGATACGCAGTATTTT.

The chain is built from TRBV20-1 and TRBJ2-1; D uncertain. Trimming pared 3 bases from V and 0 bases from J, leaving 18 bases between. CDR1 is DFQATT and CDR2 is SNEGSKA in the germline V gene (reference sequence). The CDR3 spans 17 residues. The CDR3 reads CSASILAVLSSYNEQFF. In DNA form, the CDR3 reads TGCAGTGCTAGTATTCTGGCGGTCTTGAGCTCCTACAATGAGCAGTTCTTC.